Shown below are 19 T cell receptor beta chains from a single sample sequenced in a study of T cells in Graves' hyperthyroidism and ophthalmopathy. The TCR beta CDR3 regions underwent amplification using RNA transcripts as the source. HTBI primers were used for first-round RT-PCR of the TCR CDR3. One entry per CDR3 protein results from TCRdb running MiXCR on the multiplex PCR reads. The repertoire has about 500,000 distinct CDR3 sequences, approximately 16% of them found once; the top ten carry about 29%. The sequenced material came from blood. The source is a woman younger than 45 with Graves' ophthalmopathy.

This clonotype appeared many times. Here the CDR3 DNA reads TGTGCCAGCAGTTCCCGAGGGGGGTCCGAGCAGTACTTC. As protein: CASSSRGGSEQYF. The chain recombines TRBV27 with TRBJ2-7; TRBD1 or TRBD2 may be the D gene (6 bases each). The CDR3 totals 13 residues. Germline V gene sequence: CDR1 MNHEY, CDR2 SMNVEV (reference sequence). V was clipped by 4 bases and J by 6 bases, with 13 bases between them.

As for this clonotype: The junction differs from germline at one of its ends, possibly a read error. The V gene is TRBV2, the J gene TRBJ1-1; D is uncertain. The CDR3 runs to 16 residues. Germline V gene sequence: CDR1 SNHLY, CDR2 FYNNEI. The CDR3 DNA reads as TGTGCCAGCAGTCAACCTCCGGCAGGAGTTAACACTGAGGCTTTCTTT. It is translated as CASSQPPAGVNTEAFF. The whole variable domain, remainder taken from reference TRBV2 and TRBJ1-1, is EPEVTQTPSHQVTQMGQEVILRCVPISNHLYFYWYRQILGQKVEFLVSFYNNEISEKSEIFDDQFSVERPDGSNFTLKIRSTKLEDSAMYFCASSQPPAGVNTEAFFGQGTRLTVV.

This clonotype was seen many times. This chain joins TRBV3-1 and TRBJ2-7; D not certain. CDR3 length equals 13 residues. The germline V and J ends were trimmed by 4 bases and 7 bases, with 14 bases remaining between them. Germline assignment: CDR1 LGHDT and CDR2 YNNKEL (reference sequence). The CDR3 sequence is CASSLASGREQYF. The CDR3 region has the DNA TGTGCCAGCAGCCTGGCCTCAGGCCGTGAGCAGTACTTC.

In its sample, this clonotype was seen once. This chain joins TRBV30 and TRBJ2-3; weak D call: TRBD1 (6 bases). The ends were cut back, 2 bases at V and 2 bases at J, with 8 bases in the middle. This CDR3 has 13 residues. Germline CDR1 is GTSNPN and CDR2 is SVGIG (reference sequence). This CDR3 reads CAWSRGSTDTQYF. The DNA for the CDR3 is TGTGCCTGGAGTAGGGGGTCCACAGATACGCAGTATTTT. Supplemented by reference TRBV30 and TRBJ2-3, the full variable domain reads SQTIHQWPATLVQPVGSPLSLECTVEGTSNPNLYWYRQAAGRGLQLLFYSVGIGQISSEVPQNLSASRPQDRQFILSSKKLLLSDSGFYLCAWSRGSTDTQYFGPGTRLTVL.

In its sample, this clonotype was seen many times. This sequence joins TRBV20-1 and TRBJ2-3, with 9 bases matching TRBD2. V lost 5 bases and J lost 4; bases outside the gene matches: 10. The germline V gene encodes CDR1 DFQATT and CDR2 SNEGSKA (reference sequence). The CDR3 sequence is 15 residues long. In DNA, the CDR3 is TGCAGTGCTTTAAGCGGCGGGAGGGCCTCAGATACGCAGTATTTT. The encoded protein is CSALSGGRASDTQYF.

The chain joins TRBV29-1 to TRBJ2-1; 10 positions match TRBD2. Germline trimming cut 0 bases from V and 0 bases from J; bases unmatched to any gene: 14. Looked up from germline, CDR1 is SQVTM and CDR2 is ANQGSEA. There are 20 residues in the CDR3. This chain's CDR3 is CSVEDFPAGGHSSSYNEQFF. CDR3 in DNA: TGCAGCGTTGAAGATTTCCCAGCGGGAGGGCATTCCAGCTCCTACAATGAGCAGTTCTTC.

The J gene is TRBJ1-2, the V gene TRBV29-1; 8 positions match TRBD1. The V gene's germline CDR1 is SQVTM and CDR2 ANQGSEA. J lost 8 bases, V lost 7 bases, and 6 bases had no gene match. The length of the CDR3 is 11 residues. Written as DNA, the CDR3 is TGCAGCGCTGGACAGGGTCGAGGCTACACCTTC. Translated, it gives CSAGQGRGYTF.

This clonotype was seen more than once but under ten times. The chain is built from TRBV12-3 or TRBV12-4 and TRBJ1-1; the D is unclear. The CDR3 extends over 12 amino acids. V was trimmed by 5 bases and J by 6 bases, leaving 10 bases between them. CDR3 protein: CASSPLASEAFF. As DNA, the CDR3 is TGTGCCAGCAGTCCCCTCGCTTCTGAAGCTTTCTTT.

This clonotype was seen at least ten times. The gene calls are TRBV5-1 and TRBJ2-1, with TRBD2 as a possible D gene (5 bases). This CDR3 is built from 14 residues. With 0 bases removed from V and 5 bases from J, the gap between germline ends came to 9 bases. The V gene's germline CDR1 is SGHRS and CDR2 YFSETQ. In nucleotides, the CDR3 is TGCGCCAGCAGCTTGGCTCCAGCGGACAATGAGCAGTTCTTC. The encoded protein is CASSLAPADNEQFF.

The chain carries TRBV20-1 and TRBJ1-4; the D is unclear. V shed 3 bases and J shed 8 bases, with 7 bases lying between them. The CDR3 totals 11 residues. Germline CDR1 is DFQATT and CDR2 is SNEGSKA (reference sequence). CDR3 DNA: TGCAGTGCTAGTAGAAGGGAAAAACTGTTTTTT. Protein: CSASRREKLFF.

This clonotype showed up many times. V gene TRBV7-2 combines with J gene TRBJ2-3; D gene uncertain. V lost 5 bases and J 3 bases, leaving 12 bases between the germline ends. Germline V gives CDR1 SGHTA, CDR2 FQGNSA. The CDR3 contains 14 residues. The CDR3 region is CASSPRAVTDTQYF. CDR3 DNA: TGTGCCAGCAGCCCCCGGGCCGTGACAGATACGCAGTATTTT.

The V call is TRBV30, the J call TRBJ2-5; D tentatively fits TRBD1 or TRBD2 (5 bases each). The CDR3 is 14 residues long. Trimming removed 4 bases at V and 2 bases at J, with 14 bases between. Germline CDR1 GTSNPN, CDR2 SVGIG (reference sequence). The DNA of the CDR3 is TGTGCCTGGACCCCACGGGACGTTCAAGAGACCCAGTACTTC. It is translated as CAWTPRDVQETQYF.

This clonotype was detected ten times or more. The V and J genes are TRBV20-1 and TRBJ1-1; 11 bases fit TRBD1. After removal of 6 bases from V and 5 bases from J, the junction contained 8 bases not matched to a gene. The V gene's germline CDR1 is DFQATT and CDR2 SNEGSKA (reference sequence). This CDR3 contains 14 residues. Here the CDR3 DNA reads TGCAGTGCAAGGACAGGGGGCGGATTTACTGAAGCTTTCTTT. Amino acids: CSARTGGGFTEAFF.

This clonotype was seen ten or more times. V usage is TRBV6-1 and J usage is TRBJ2-7; D call uncertain. The CDR3 is 13 amino acids. The germline CDR1 and CDR2 sequences are MNHNS and SASEGT. V lost 8 bases and J lost 2, with 13 bases in between. The CDR3 region is CASRRATTYEQYF. In DNA, the CDR3 is TGTGCCAGCCGAAGGGCCACTACCTACGAGCAGTACTTC.

Only a few counts were recorded for this clonotype. This chain joins TRBV6-1 and TRBJ1-5; possibly TRBD1 for D (5 bases). CDR1 and CDR2 from the germline V gene are MNHNS and SASEGT. Trimming shortened V by 2 bases and J by 0 bases, and 8 bases separated the two germline ends. The CDR3 spans 15 residues. The CDR3 loop is CASSERQYSNQPQHF. CDR3 bases: TGTGCCAGCAGTGAACGACAGTATAGCAATCAGCCCCAGCATTTT.

This clonotype was recorded at least ten times. In DNA form, the CDR3 reads TGCAGTGCCGATAGGACTAGCGGAACCTTAAGCACAGATACGCAGTATTTT. It is translated as CSADRTSGTLSTDTQYF. The V call is TRBV20-1, the J call TRBJ2-3, with 10 positions matching TRBD2. V gave up 6 bases and J gave up 0 bases; unmatched junction bases: 12. The germline V gene encodes CDR1 DFQATT and CDR2 SNEGSKA (reference sequence). CDR3 size: 17 residues.

This clonotype was detected many times. In nucleotides, the CDR3 is TGCAGTGCTAGAGAGGTAGTCAGAGGTGAAAAACTGTTTTTT. Translation: CSAREVVRGEKLFF. The V call is TRBV20-1, the J call TRBJ1-4; no reliable D call. V lost 0 bases and J 7 bases, leaving 12 bases between the germline ends. The CDR3 loop spans 14 amino acids. Germline lookup yields CDR1 DFQATT and CDR2 SNEGSKA (reference sequence).

This clonotype was seen a few times. A clone one base away is much larger, so this may be a read error. The chain has TRBV28 and TRBJ1-6; D might be TRBD1 (6 bases). Germline V gene lookup returns CDR1 MDHEN and CDR2 SYDVKM. This CDR3 contains 16 residues. The CDR3 here is CASSFQGQSHNSPPHF. The DNA of the CDR3 is TGTGCCAGCAGTTTCCAAGGACAGAGTCATAATTCACCCCCCCACTTT.

This clonotype was picked up a small number of times. The genes are TRBV5-4 and TRBJ2-5; D is undetermined. This CDR3 is built from 12 residues. V was shortened by 3 bases and J by 9 bases, with 12 bases between the two germline ends. Germline lookup yields CDR1 SGHNT and CDR2 YYREEE (reference sequence). CDR3: CASSSPDVPQYF. In DNA, the CDR3 is TGTGCCAGCAGCTCCCCCGACGTTCCCCAGTACTTC.